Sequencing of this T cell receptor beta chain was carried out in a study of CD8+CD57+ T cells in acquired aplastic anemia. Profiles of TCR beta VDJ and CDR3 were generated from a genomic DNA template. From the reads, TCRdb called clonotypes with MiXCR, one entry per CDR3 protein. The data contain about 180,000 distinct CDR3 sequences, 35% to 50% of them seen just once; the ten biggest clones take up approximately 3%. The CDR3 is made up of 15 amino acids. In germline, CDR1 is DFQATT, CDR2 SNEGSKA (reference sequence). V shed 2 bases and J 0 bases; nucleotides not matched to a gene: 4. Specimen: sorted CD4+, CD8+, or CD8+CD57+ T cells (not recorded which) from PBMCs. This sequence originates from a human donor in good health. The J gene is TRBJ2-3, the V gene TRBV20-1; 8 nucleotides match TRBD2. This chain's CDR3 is CSARIASGSTDTQYF. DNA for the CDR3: TGCAGTGCTAGAATCGCTAGCGGGAGCACAGATACGCAGTATTTT.